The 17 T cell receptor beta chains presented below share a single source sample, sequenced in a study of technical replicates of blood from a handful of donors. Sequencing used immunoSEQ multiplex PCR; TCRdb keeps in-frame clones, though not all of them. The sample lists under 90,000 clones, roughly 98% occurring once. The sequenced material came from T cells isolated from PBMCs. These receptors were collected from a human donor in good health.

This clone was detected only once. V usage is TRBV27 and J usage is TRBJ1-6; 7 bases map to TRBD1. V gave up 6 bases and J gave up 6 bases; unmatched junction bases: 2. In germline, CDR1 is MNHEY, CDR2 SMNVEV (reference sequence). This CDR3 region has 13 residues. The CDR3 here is CASRTGLNSPLHF. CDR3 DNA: TGTGCCAGCAGGACAGGGCTTAATTCACCCCTCCACTTT.

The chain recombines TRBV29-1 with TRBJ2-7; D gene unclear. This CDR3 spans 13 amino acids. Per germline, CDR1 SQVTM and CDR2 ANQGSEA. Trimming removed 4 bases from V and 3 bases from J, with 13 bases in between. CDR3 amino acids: CSVGPGRDYEQYF. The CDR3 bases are TGCAGCGTTGGGCCAGGTAGAGACTACGAGCAGTACTTC.

DNA for the CDR3: TGTGCCAGCAGCCGAAGACTAGCGGGAGTCTTTGAGACCCAGTACTTC. Encoded protein: CASSRRLAGVFETQYF. The chain couples TRBV7-2 to TRBJ2-5; 12 bases agree with TRBD2. The V segment lost 5 bases and the J segment 5 bases; nucleotides outside the gene matches: 9. This CDR3 comprises 16 residues. Germline loops: CDR1 SGHTA, CDR2 FQGNSA.

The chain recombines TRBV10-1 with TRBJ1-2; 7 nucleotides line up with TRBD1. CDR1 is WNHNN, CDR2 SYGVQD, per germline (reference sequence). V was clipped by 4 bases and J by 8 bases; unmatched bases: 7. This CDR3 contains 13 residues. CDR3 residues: CASSVDRLGGYTF. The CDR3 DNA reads TGCGCCAGCAGTGTGGACAGGCTAGGCGGCTACACCTTC.

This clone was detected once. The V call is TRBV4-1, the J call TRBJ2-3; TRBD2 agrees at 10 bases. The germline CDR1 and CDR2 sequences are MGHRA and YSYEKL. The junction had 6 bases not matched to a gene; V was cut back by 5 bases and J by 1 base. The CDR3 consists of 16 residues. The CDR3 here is CASSKTSGSRTDTQYF. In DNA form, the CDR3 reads TGCGCCAGCAGCAAGACTAGCGGGTCACGCACAGATACGCAGTATTTT.

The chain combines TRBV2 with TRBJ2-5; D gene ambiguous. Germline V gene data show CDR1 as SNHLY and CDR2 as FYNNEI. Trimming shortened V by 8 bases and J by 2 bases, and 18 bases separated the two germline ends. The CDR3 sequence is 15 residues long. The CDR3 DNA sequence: TGTGCCAGCGTTACCTCGCGACATACTCAAGAGACCCAGTACTTC. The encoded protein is CASVTSRHTQETQYF. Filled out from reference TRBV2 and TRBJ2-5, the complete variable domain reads EPEVTQTPSHQVTQMGQEVILRCVPISNHLYFYWYRQILGQKVEFLVSFYNNEISEKSEIFDDQFSVERPDGSNFTLKIRSTKLEDSAMYFCASVTSRHTQETQYFGPGTRLLVL.

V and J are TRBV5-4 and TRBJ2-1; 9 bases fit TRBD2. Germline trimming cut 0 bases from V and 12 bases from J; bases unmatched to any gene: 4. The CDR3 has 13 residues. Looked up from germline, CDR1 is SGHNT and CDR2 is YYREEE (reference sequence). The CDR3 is CASSLGGGGTQFF. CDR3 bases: TGTGCCAGCAGCTTGGGCGGGGGGGGGACGCAGTTCTTC.

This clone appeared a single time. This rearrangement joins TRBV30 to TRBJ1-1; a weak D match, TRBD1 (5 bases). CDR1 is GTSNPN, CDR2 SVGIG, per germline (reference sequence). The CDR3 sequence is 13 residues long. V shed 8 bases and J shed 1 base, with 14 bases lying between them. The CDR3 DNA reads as TGTGCCGGGCAGCGGGGCGCGAACACTGAAGCTTTCTTT. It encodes CAGQRGANTEAFF.

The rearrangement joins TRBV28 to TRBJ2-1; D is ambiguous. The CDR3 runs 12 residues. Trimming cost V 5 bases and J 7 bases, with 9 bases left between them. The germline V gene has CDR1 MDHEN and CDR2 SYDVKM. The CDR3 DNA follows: TGTGCCAGCAGTGATTGGGCGAATGAGCAGTTCTTC. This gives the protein CASSDWANEQFF.

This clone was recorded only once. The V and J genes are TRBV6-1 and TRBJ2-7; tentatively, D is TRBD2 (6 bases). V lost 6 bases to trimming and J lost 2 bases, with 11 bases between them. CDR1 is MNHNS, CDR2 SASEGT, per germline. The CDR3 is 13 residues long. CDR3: CASRPSGAYEQYF. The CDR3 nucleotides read TGTGCCAGCAGGCCCTCGGGGGCCTACGAGCAGTACTTC.

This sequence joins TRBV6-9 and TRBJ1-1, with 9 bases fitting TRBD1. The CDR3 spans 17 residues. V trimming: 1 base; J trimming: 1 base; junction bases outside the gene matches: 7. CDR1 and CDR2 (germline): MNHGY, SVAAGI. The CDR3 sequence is CASSYYDRGVRNTEAFF. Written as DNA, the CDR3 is TGTGCCAGCAGTTATTATGACAGGGGGGTTCGGAACACTGAAGCTTTCTTT.

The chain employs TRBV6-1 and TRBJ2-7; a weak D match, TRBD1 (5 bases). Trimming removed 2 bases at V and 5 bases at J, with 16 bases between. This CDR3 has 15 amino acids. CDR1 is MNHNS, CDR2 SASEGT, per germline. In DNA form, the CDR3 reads TGTGCCAGCAGTGAAAAGGGGTTTAATTGGGACGAGCAGTACTTC. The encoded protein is CASSEKGFNWDEQYF.

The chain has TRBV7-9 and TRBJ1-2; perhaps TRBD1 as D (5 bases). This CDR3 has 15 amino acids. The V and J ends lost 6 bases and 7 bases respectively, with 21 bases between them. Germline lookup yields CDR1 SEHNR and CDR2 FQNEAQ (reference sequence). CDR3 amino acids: CASSNSGTRGGGYTF. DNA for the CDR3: TGTGCCAGCAGTAATAGCGGGACTCGTGGTGGTGGCTACACCTTC.

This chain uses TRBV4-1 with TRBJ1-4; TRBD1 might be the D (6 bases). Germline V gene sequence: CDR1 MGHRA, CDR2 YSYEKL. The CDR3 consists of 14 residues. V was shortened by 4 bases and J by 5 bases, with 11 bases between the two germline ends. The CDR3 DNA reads TGCGCCAGCAGCCGGGGGCAGGGCAATGAAAAACTGTTTTTT. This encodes CASSRGQGNEKLFF.

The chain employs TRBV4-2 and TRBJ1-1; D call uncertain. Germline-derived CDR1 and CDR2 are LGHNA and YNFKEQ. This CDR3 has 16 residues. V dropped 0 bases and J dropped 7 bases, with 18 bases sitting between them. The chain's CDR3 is CASSQDHYRQALEAFF. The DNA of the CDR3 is TGTGCCAGCAGCCAAGATCATTATCGCCAGGCGCTTGAAGCTTTCTTT.

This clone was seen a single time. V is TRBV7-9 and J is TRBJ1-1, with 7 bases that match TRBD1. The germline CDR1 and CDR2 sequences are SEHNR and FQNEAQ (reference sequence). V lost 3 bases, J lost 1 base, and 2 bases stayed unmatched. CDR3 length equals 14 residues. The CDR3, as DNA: TGTGCCAGCAGCTTGGGACAGCAGAACACTGAAGCTTTCTTT. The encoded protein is CASSLGQQNTEAFF. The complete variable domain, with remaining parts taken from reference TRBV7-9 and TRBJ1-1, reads DTGVSQNPRHKITKRGQNVTFRCDPISEHNRLYWYRQTLGQGPEFLTYFQNEAQLEKSRLLSDRFSAERPKGSFSTLEIQRTEQGDSAMYLCASSLGQQNTEAFFGQGTRLTVV.

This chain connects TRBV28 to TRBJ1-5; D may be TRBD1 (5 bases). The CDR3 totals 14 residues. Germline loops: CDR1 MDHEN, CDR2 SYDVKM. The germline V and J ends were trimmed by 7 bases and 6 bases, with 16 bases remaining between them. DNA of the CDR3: TGTGCCAGCAACGGCAGGGCGGATGGTCAGCCCCAGCATTTT. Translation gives CASNGRADGQPQHF.